This entry is about one T cell receptor beta chain. Its cognate antigen is unknown. The TCR beta libraries were generated through quantitative 5'-RACE incorporating molecular barcodes. TCRdb analysed the 5' RACE reads with MiXCR anew, one entry per CDR3 protein. The sample consists of about 130,000 distinct CDR3 sequences, approximately 13% of them appearing once. After removal of 3 bases from V and 1 base from J, the junction contained 4 bases not matched to a gene. This CDR3 is 15 amino acids long. The sample originates from a study of CD8 T cells in ankylosing spondylitis. Findings of the study overall: From matched ankylosing spondylitis synovial fluid, disease-linked clones were reportedly recovered at significantly enriched levels. Disease-associated clonotypes exhibited CD8+ identity and were relatively infrequent in peripheral blood. About 8 highly homologous variants formed a TCR beta motif that appeared characteristic of ankylosing spondylitis blood.

This chain connects TRBV12-3 or TRBV12-4 to TRBJ1-1; 8 bases agree with TRBD1. This receptor was taken from a female donor with ankylosing spondylitis or in good health (not recorded which). What was sequenced was blood, either unsorted or a sorted T cell fraction (not recorded which). In nucleotides, the CDR3 is TGTGCCAGCAGTTTTCCAGGGGGCTCGAACACTGAAGCTTTCTTT. Translation: CASSFPGGSNTEAFF.